This T cell receptor (beta chain) was documented in a study of blood T cell repertoires in COVID-19 (dated by TCRdb to about 2020). In the study overall: Collaborator samples came from the United States, Italy and Spain and covered acute and convalescent phases of COVID-19. The material from the prospective study consisted of cDNA or gDNA derived from T cells, B-cell-depleted T cells, or PBMCs. The dataset comprised deeply sampled blood TCRbeta repertoires from subjects exposed to, actively infected with, or recovered from COVID-19. A freely available public database, intended as a resource for researchers studying the immune response to SARS-CoV-2, is where the repertoires were released. The samples were drawn from the first 160 participants of the ongoing ImmuneRACE study and from 950 to 1,500 subjects provided by 6 global collaborators. Sample metadata almost always included a de-identified subject ID, COVID-19 status, age in years and sex. HLA class I and class II types, where available, came from metadata supplied by the sample provider rather than from assay-based typing.

Overall study results and their limits: The amount of clinical and demographic metadata varied by source and participant and was provided uncurated.

About this clone: What this receptor recognizes is not known. One end of the junction is discordant with germline, which a read error may explain.

CDR1 and CDR2 are drawn from the germline V gene: MNHEY, SVGAGI. The CDR3 spans 10 residues, from the cysteine through the phenylalanine. This entry keeps only the CDR3 DNA: 30 bases, framed from base 1. The collaborating institutions used their own protocols to collect whole blood in K2EDTA tubes. Collaborator samples were shipped for TCRbeta analysis as frozen whole blood, isolated PBMCs, or DNA extracted from either sample type. The immunoSEQ Assay, a bias-controlled multiplex PCR, was used to amplify TCRbeta CDR3 regions from genomic DNA. In the paper's pipeline: Within the assay, amplification of reference gene primers was used to estimate how many nucleated cells each sample contained. To quantify the absolute abundance of each unique TCRbeta CDR3 rearrangement, sequence reads were collapsed and filtered. Productive Simpson clonality was computed per sample as the square root of Simpson's diversity index over productive rearrangements. Here the immuneACCESS table is served through TCRdb, limited to in-frame sequences with V and J called. Missing clones are a known gap in these copies; in checked studies unresolved V genes cover under half, and the rest lacks a known reason. That table furnishes V, J and clone size, whereas the DNA furnished D and trimming. The sample table contains under 20,000 clones; only one count was recorded for about 88% of them. The ten largest clonotypes hold approximately 24% of the sample.

The specimen sequenced was peripheral blood. The sequence links TRBV6-5 to TRBJ1-1; the D gene is perhaps TRBD1, from 5 matching bases. The TCR sequence derives from a man in his fifties or sixties with acute or convalescent COVID-19. The CDR3 loop reads CASGGLILIF. The DNA sequence follows: TGTGCCAGCGGGGGACTCATATTAATCTTT.